The rows below give T cell receptor beta chains drawn from one sample of a study of shared clonotypes between healthy human individuals. Clones were sequenced by immunoSEQ multiplex PCR, and TCRdb holds only the in-frame ones, with some missing. The sample holds 2,500,000 or so clones; approximately 90% are singletons and the top ten take around 0.35%. Sample: naive CD4+ T cells from PBMCs. These receptors were collected from a man between 18 and 35 years old in good health. Some clones in this sample may be carry-over from other donors' samples. Both conserved end residues are part of each CDR3. Only part of the rows carry a size: once, few, many, or a class if the clone is expanded.

CASSRDRTYEQYF | TRBV7-8 | once | TRBJ2-7
CASTRNRVGETQYF | TRBV6-1 | . | TRBJ2-5
CASSETGTELYEQYF | TRBV6-1 | . | TRBJ2-7
CASSPAGGSIDGYTF | TRBV18 | once | TRBJ1-2
CASSLSGAEEKLFF | TRBV5-1 | . | TRBJ1-4
CASSSTSVASYEQYF | TRBV28 | . | TRBJ2-7
CASSIHRDGEAFF | TRBV7-3 | few | TRBJ1-1
CAITQDEDTQYF | TRBV10-3 | . | TRBJ2-3
CASGDRGPPHNQPQHF | TRBV28 | once | TRBJ1-5
CASSRTVERGWGEAFF | TRBV5-8 | . | TRBJ1-1
CASSPRQVGAFF | TRBV28 | few | TRBJ1-1
CASSVGGGWETQYF | TRBV9 | . | TRBJ2-5